The 21 T cell receptor beta chains presented below share a single source sample, sequenced in a study of Graves' ophthalmopathy and Graves' hyperthyroidism. Beta-chain TCR CDR3 regions were amplified from RNA transcripts. The authors performed first-round RT-PCR with HTBI primers and then a second-round multiplex PCR. A single record per CDR3 protein comes from TCRdb applying MiXCR to the multiplex PCR reads. The profile shows over 450,000 distinct CDR3 sequences, around an eighth of them singletons. The source material was blood. Receptor source: a woman between 25 and 40 years old with Graves' ophthalmopathy.

At least ten counts were recorded for this clonotype. V and J are TRBV5-1 and TRBJ2-7; D is perhaps TRBD2 (5 bases). Per the germline V gene, CDR1 is SGHRS and CDR2 is YFSETQ. V was shortened by 0 bases and J by 4 bases, with 20 bases between the two germline ends. The CDR3 length is 17 residues. The CDR3 DNA reads as TGCGCCAGCAGCTTGGAGACGGGAACGGGGTTCGCTTACGAGCAGTACTTC. Amino acids: CASSLETGTGFAYEQYF.

Of note for this clonotype: A much more abundant neighbour one base away suggests this may be a read error. The V call is TRBV7-3, the J call TRBJ2-1; 8 positions match TRBD2. CDR3 length equals 13 residues. V gave up 5 bases and J gave up 8 bases; unmatched junction bases: 5. From germline, CDR1 is SGHTA and CDR2 FQGTGA. The CDR3, as DNA: TGTGCCAGCAGCCCCGCGGGGGGCTATGAGCAGTTCTTC. This gives the protein CASSPAGGYEQFF.

This clonotype was seen many times. The V gene is TRBV10-3, the J gene TRBJ1-2; TRBD1 aligns across 9 bases. V trimming: 8 bases; J trimming: 4 bases; junction bases outside the gene matches: 5. Germline CDR1 reads ENHRY; CDR2 reads SYGVKD. CDR3 size: 13 residues. As DNA, the CDR3 is TGTGCCATCTTCCGGGACAGGGCCTATGGCTACACCTTC. Its protein product is CAIFRDRAYGYTF.

In this sample, this clonotype turned up many times. The junction does not match germline at one end; this may be a read error. This chain joins TRBV15 and TRBJ2-5; TRBD2 agrees at 8 bases. CDR1 is LNHNV, CDR2 YYDKDF, per germline (reference sequence). The CDR3 has 13 amino acids. CDR3 protein: CATSSTASGWQDF. The CDR3 DNA reads as TGTGCCACCAGCAGTACCGCTAGCGGGTGGCAAGACTTC.

In this sample, this clonotype turned up many times. The V call is TRBV2, the J call TRBJ1-1; 10 positions agree with TRBD1. The ends lost 8 bases at V and 5 bases at J; junction bases unmatched: 5. The CDR3 has 13 residues. Per the germline V gene, CDR1 is SNHLY and CDR2 is FYNNEI. CDR3 nucleotides: TGTGCCAGCCCATGGGACAGGGGTACTGAAGCTTTCTTT. Amino acid sequence: CASPWDRGTEAFF.

This clonotype has at least ten counts. The genes are TRBV2 and TRBJ2-7; 8 bases match TRBD1. CDR1 SNHLY and CDR2 FYNNEI come from the germline V gene. Trimming took 5 bases from V and 0 from J; bases not matched to a gene: 6. The CDR3 has 15 residues. The CDR3 region is CASSSRGLSSYEQYF. Here the CDR3 DNA reads TGTGCCAGCAGTTCCAGGGGGCTGAGCTCCTACGAGCAGTACTTC.

Only one count was recorded for this clonotype. The chain carries TRBV28 and TRBJ1-5; D might be TRBD1 (5 bases). V lost 6 bases and J 4 bases, leaving 13 bases between the germline ends. Germline V gene data show CDR1 as MDHEN and CDR2 as SYDVKM. This CDR3 spans 14 amino acids. In DNA form, the CDR3 reads TGTGCCAGCAGCCGTAAGACAGAGAATCAGCCCCAGCATTTT. Translation gives CASSRKTENQPQHF.

The genes are TRBV10-3 and TRBJ2-7; 7 nucleotides agree with TRBD2. The length of the CDR3 is 15 residues. Germline V lookup: CDR1 ENHRY, CDR2 SYGVKD. With 10 bases clipped from V and 6 bases from J, the junction kept 18 bases outside the gene matches. Here the CDR3 DNA reads TGTGCCACCGTATCTCGGGCGGGAGTAGTGTTCGAGCAGTACTTC. Its protein product is CATVSRAGVVFEQYF.

This clonotype was observed many times. This chain connects TRBV5-1 to TRBJ1-2; 9 nucleotides line up with TRBD1. Trimming removed 7 bases from V and 4 bases from J; junction bases left unmatched: 5. The CDR3 has 13 amino acids. Germline values: CDR1 SGHRS, CDR2 YFSETQ. The DNA for the CDR3 is TGCGCCAGCGCGACAGGGGGGTCCTATGGCTACACCTTC. Its translation is CASATGGSYGYTF.

Comments on this clonotype: A single base separates this from a much larger clone, so it may be a read error. The chain uses TRBV27 and TRBJ2-5; D is ambiguous. V lost 5 bases to trimming and J lost 5 bases, with 9 bases between them. There are 12 residues in the CDR3. The germline V gene has CDR1 MNHEY and CDR2 SMNVEV (reference sequence). The chain's CDR3 is CASSIKGETQYF. The CDR3 DNA reads as TGTGCCAGCAGTATTAAAGGGGAGACCCAGTACTTC.

This clonotype was counted ten times or more. The chain uses TRBV6-1 and TRBJ1-3; D gene uncertain. Germline-derived CDR1 and CDR2 are MNHNS and SASEGT. CDR3 size: 15 residues. The V gene lost 4 bases and the J gene lost 0 bases, with 10 bases spanning the gap. The CDR3 loop reads CASSGDPGSGNTIYF. DNA for the CDR3: TGTGCCAGCAGTGGAGACCCGGGCTCTGGAAACACCATATATTTT.

This clonotype has a count of ten or more. V usage is TRBV6-5 and J usage is TRBJ1-2; 10 nucleotides line up with TRBD1. Germline assignment: CDR1 MNHEY and CDR2 SVGAGI. The CDR3 covers 15 residues. With V trimmed by 2 bases and J by 6 bases, 6 bases remained unmatched. The CDR3 sequence: CASSYDGTGEDGYTF. The CDR3 DNA follows: TGTGCCAGCAGTTACGACGGGACAGGGGAAGATGGCTACACCTTC.

This clonotype was counted at least ten times. This chain connects TRBV20-1 to TRBJ2-2, with 7 bases matching TRBD1. The CDR3 spans 14 residues. CDR1 and CDR2 from the germline V gene are DFQATT and SNEGSKA (reference sequence). Unmatched junction bases numbered 6, after V lost 5 bases and J lost 3 bases. CDR3 protein: CSAGGQAYTGELFF. CDR3 in DNA: TGCAGTGCTGGAGGACAGGCCTACACCGGGGAGCTGTTTTTT.

There are many counts of this clonotype. This chain uses TRBV6-1 with TRBJ2-2; D gene uncertain. CDR1 is MNHNS, CDR2 SASEGT, per germline. V lost 2 bases and J lost 4, with 14 bases in between. The CDR3 consists of 16 residues. CDR3 in amino acids: CASSERTELFTGELFF. The CDR3, as DNA: TGTGCCAGCAGTGAACGGACGGAGCTGTTCACCGGGGAGCTGTTTTTT.

This clonotype was seen many times. This chain links TRBV12-3 or TRBV12-4 with TRBJ1-2; tentatively, D is TRBD1 (6 bases). The CDR3 spans 13 residues. Trimming cost V 6 bases and J 1 base, with 9 bases left between them. CDR3 sequence (DNA): TGTGCCAGCAGGGAGGGACATAACTATGGCTACACCTTC. It yields the protein CASREGHNYGYTF.

The gene calls are TRBV11-3 and TRBJ2-1; D unclear. The CDR3 loop spans 14 amino acids. In germline, CDR1 is SGHNT, CDR2 YENEEA. The V end lost 2 bases, the J end lost 6 bases, and 11 bases lay between the germline ends. The CDR3 protein is CASSLRAPLNEQFF. In nucleotides, the CDR3 is TGTGCCAGCAGCTTAAGGGCACCCCTCAATGAGCAGTTCTTC.

This clonotype was counted a few times. This chain uses TRBV7-9 with TRBJ2-7; possible D gene TRBD2, 6 bases. The germline V and J ends were trimmed by 1 base and 5 bases, with 9 bases remaining between them. This CDR3 has 13 amino acids. Per the germline V gene, CDR1 is SEHNR and CDR2 is FQNEAQ (reference sequence). The chain's CDR3 is CASSLGTTNEQYF. CDR3 coding DNA: TGTGCCAGCAGCTTAGGGACTACAAACGAGCAGTACTTC. Full variable domain (missing parts from reference TRBV7-9 and TRBJ2-7): DTGVSQNPRHKITKRGQNVTFRCDPISEHNRLYWYRQTLGQGPEFLTYFQNEAQLEKSRLLSDRFSAERPKGSFSTLEIQRTEQGDSAMYLCASSLGTTNEQYFGPGTRLTVT.

About this clonotype itself: At one of its ends the junction is not consistent with the germline gene, which may arise from a read error. The gene calls are TRBV12-3 or TRBV12-4 and TRBJ1-2; maybe TRBD1 (6 bases). CDR3 length: 15 residues. This CDR3 is CASSLGGSGNYGYTF. The CDR3 DNA reads as TGTGCCAGCAGCTTAGGGGGGTCTGGAAACTATGGCTACACCTTC.

This clonotype was seen at least ten times. The V gene is TRBV12-3 or TRBV12-4, the J gene TRBJ1-1, with D perhaps TRBD1 (6 bases). The CDR3 extends over 14 amino acids. The V end was cut by 7 bases, the J end by 1 base, with 13 bases between. The CDR3 sequence is CASTLTGGNTEAFF. The CDR3 DNA sequence: TGTGCCAGCACTTTGACAGGCGGGAACACTGAAGCTTTCTTT.

CDR3 sequence reads: CATKRGEGQLSEAFF. DNA of the CDR3: TGTGCCACCAAAAGGGGGGAGGGACAGCTGAGTGAAGCTTTCTTT. V is TRBV15 and J is TRBJ1-1; TRBD1 matches 7 bases. The length of the CDR3 is 15 residues. V shed 7 bases, J shed 7 bases, and the junction held 15 bases outside the gene matches. The V gene's germline CDR1 is LNHNV and CDR2 YYDKDF (reference sequence).

At least ten counts were recorded for this clonotype. The V and J genes are TRBV6-2 or TRBV6-3 and TRBJ2-7, with 7 nucleotides matching TRBD2. The length of the CDR3 is 19 residues. Germline-derived CDR1 and CDR2 are MNHEY and SVGEGT. The ends lost 1 base at V and 3 bases at J; junction bases unmatched: 18. The CDR3, as DNA: TGTGCCAGCAGTTACTTTTTCGCGGGGGACCTCCTATTCATCTACGAGCAGTACTTC. Translated, it gives CASSYFFAGDLLFIYEQYF.